This T cell receptor (beta chain) was sequenced during a study of post-analysis software for immune sequencing data. Study-wide findings and caveats: Significantly lower normalized Chao1 diversity was seen in multiple sclerosis patients than in controls. Roughly five TRBV segments were significantly more frequent in patients than in controls. TRBV5-6, TRBV5-1 and TRBV20-1 were among these segments. By F measure, samples from a shared preparation batch strongly co-clustered.

Remarks on this clonotype: Its specificity is unknown.

Looked up from germline, CDR1 is SGHDT and CDR2 is YYEEEE. V was pared by 0 bases and J by 9 bases, with 10 bases of the junction left unmatched. This CDR3 spans 16 amino acids. TCR beta cDNA libraries included unique molecular identifiers. TCRdb ran MiXCR on the PCR reads and lists one entry per CDR3 protein. The sample records some 450,000 distinct CDR3 sequences, less than 45% being singletons. The clonotype comes from a girl aged 10 to 17 with multiple sclerosis. The sample consisted of blood. The rearrangement joins TRBV5-6 to TRBJ2-1, with 9 bases matching TRBD2. This CDR3 reads CASSLAGAGGPGEQFF. The CDR3 coding sequence is TGTGCCAGCAGCTTGGCCGGAGCGGGAGGTCCGGGTGAGCAGTTCTTC.